Listed below are T cell receptor beta chains from one sample, sequenced in a study of neurological immune-mediated disorders. TCRdb fed the 5' RACE reads into MiXCR, producing one record per CDR3 protein. Of under 80,000 distinct CDR3 sequences listed, around 5.2% are singletons. The sequencing input was PBMCs. Receptor source: a woman aged 50 to 60 with multiple sclerosis. CDR3s include the opening cysteine and the closing phenylalanine or tryptophan. A D gene is named only where the DNA matches it firmly. A clone size is listed for some rows: how often the clone was seen (once, few, many), or a class if it is expanded.

v_gene: TRBV5-1; d_gene: -; j_gene: TRBJ1-1; abundance: many; CDR3nt: TGCGCCAGCAGCCGGGAAGGGCTTGGGGACACTGAAGCTTTCTTT; CDR3aa: CASSREGLGDTEAFF
v_gene: TRBV6-6; d_gene: -; j_gene: TRBJ1-6; abundance: -; CDR3nt: TGTGCCAGCAGTTACAGCCAGATATCTGGCATAAATTCACCCCTCCACTTT; CDR3aa: CASSYSQISGINSPLHF
v_gene: TRBV11-2; d_gene: TRBD2; j_gene: TRBJ2-1; abundance: many; CDR3nt: TGTGCCAGCAGCTTAGCGGGGGGACGGGAGCAGTTCTTC; CDR3aa: CASSLAGGREQFF
v_gene: TRBV20-1; d_gene: TRBD2; j_gene: TRBJ2-2; abundance: many; CDR3nt: TGCAGTGCTAAGGGAGTCACTAGCGGGAGGAACACCGGGGAGCTGTTTTTT; CDR3aa: CSAKGVTSGRNTGELFF
v_gene: TRBV5-1; d_gene: TRBD2; j_gene: TRBJ2-3; abundance: few; CDR3nt: TGCGCCAGCAGCTTGTTGAGTAGCGGGGGTTCGGCAGATACGCAGTATTTT; CDR3aa: CASSLLSSGGSADTQYF
v_gene: TRBV20-1; d_gene: -; j_gene: TRBJ1-2; abundance: many; CDR3nt: TGCAGTGCTAGTGGGTACAGGGCCGGCTACACCTTC; CDR3aa: CSASGYRAGYTF
v_gene: TRBV12-3/TRBV12-4; d_gene: TRBD1; j_gene: TRBJ1-6; abundance: many; CDR3nt: TGTGCCAGCAGTGATACAGGGGCCTCACCCCTCAACTTT; CDR3aa: CASSDTGASPLNF
v_gene: TRBV20-1; d_gene: TRBD1; j_gene: TRBJ1-5; abundance: many; CDR3nt: TGCAGTGCTAGAACAGGGGGTACGCTTAATCAGCCCCAGAATTTT; CDR3aa: CSARTGGTLNQPQNF
v_gene: TRBV7-6; d_gene: -; j_gene: TRBJ2-1; abundance: -; CDR3nt: TGTGCCAGCAGCTTCGGCGGGATTTACAATGAGCAGTTCTTC; CDR3aa: CASSFGGIYNEQFF
v_gene: TRBV20-1; d_gene: -; j_gene: TRBJ2-3; abundance: many; CDR3nt: TGCAGTGCTAATGCCGGAGGGTTCACAGATACGCAGTATTTT; CDR3aa: CSANAGGFTDTQYF
v_gene: TRBV5-1; d_gene: TRBD1; j_gene: TRBJ1-3; abundance: many; CDR3nt: TGCGCCAGCAGCCTGGGGGACAGCGGAAACACCATATATTTT; CDR3aa: CASSLGDSGNTIYF
v_gene: TRBV4-1; d_gene: -; j_gene: TRBJ1-5; abundance: many; CDR3nt: TGCGCCAGCAGCCAAGATTTCTCGGCCAGAGTAAGGCCCCAGCATTTT; CDR3aa: CASSQDFSARVRPQHF
v_gene: TRBV6-6; d_gene: -; j_gene: TRBJ1-4; abundance: many; CDR3nt: TGTGCCAGCAGTAGCTCTTGGAGGCTTAATGAAAAACTGTTTTTT; CDR3aa: CASSSSWRLNEKLFF
v_gene: TRBV3-1; d_gene: -; j_gene: TRBJ2-7; abundance: -; CDR3nt: TGTGCCAGCAGCCAAGGAGGCACCGCCTACGAGCAGTACTTC; CDR3aa: CASSQGGTAYEQYF
v_gene: TRBV12-3/TRBV12-4; d_gene: -; j_gene: TRBJ2-7; abundance: few; CDR3nt: TGTGCCAGCAGTTTAGGGGCAGACTCCTACGAGCAGTACTTC; CDR3aa: CASSLGADSYEQYF